This TCR beta chain was identified during a study of cytomegalovirus exposure and HLA in healthy donors. 13 Jbeta primers and 60 Vbeta primers were used for the PCR. Profiled with immunoSEQ multiplex PCR; TCRdb holds only in-frame clones, not every one. This table has about 110,000 clones, 65% to 75% appearing once. Study results and caveats: Versus the roughly 700-donor mean, an Asian-associated ancestry cluster reportedly showed fewer N-insertions in a later analysis. The classifier reportedly diagnosed cytomegalovirus status with high sensitivity and specificity.

As regards this clone: The antigen remains undetermined.

J lost 5 bases, V lost 2 bases, and 7 bases had no gene match. In germline, CDR1 is MGHDK, CDR2 SYGVNS. This CDR3 spans 15 amino acids. V gene TRBV25-1 combines with J gene TRBJ2-7, with TRBD2 identical over 9 bases. The sequence came from a female donor in good health and CMV-seronegative. The source material was PBMCs. The CDR3 DNA reads TGTGCCAGCAGTGAAGCGGGAGGGCCGTCGGACGAGCAGTACTTC. It codes for CASSEAGGPSDEQYF.